One sample yielded the 29 T cell receptor beta chains listed below, sequenced in a study of response to subunit inactivated influenza vaccine. TCRdb used MiXCR to reprocess the RT-PCR reads, holding one entry per CDR3 protein. The table includes approximately 730,000 distinct CDR3 sequences, roughly 14% detected once. Sequencing used PBMCs from blood, obtained 14 to 15 days before vaccination. The receptors shown here come from a man aged 45-65 years who received an inactivated influenza vaccine.

The chain is built from TRBV18 and TRBJ2-1; D unclear. V lost 6 bases and J 6 bases, leaving 18 bases between the germline ends. The CDR3 spans 15 residues. Germline CDR1 KGHSH, CDR2 LQKENI. In DNA, the CDR3 is TGTGCCAGCTCGCGGACCGTCGAGGCCCTCAATGAGCAGTTCTTC. Protein sequence: CASSRTVEALNEQFF.

This clonotype turned up a few times. The chain couples TRBV24-1 to TRBJ2-3; 9 positions match TRBD2. Germline loops: CDR1 KGHDR, CDR2 SFDVKD. CDR3 length: 17 amino acids. V lost 6 bases, J lost 2 bases, and 11 bases stayed unmatched. CDR3 region: CATSSLREGPNTDTQYF. CDR3 DNA: TGTGCCACCAGTAGTTTGCGGGAGGGCCCGAACACAGATACGCAGTATTTT.

In regard to this clonotype: This may be a read error: a much more frequent sequence differs by one nucleotide. No conserved phenylalanine or tryptophan ends this CDR3, so it is likely a read error. The V gene is TRBV10-3, the J gene TRBJ2-1, with D possibly TRBD1 on 6 matching bases. Germline CDR1 is ENHRY and CDR2 is SYGVKD. The CDR3 is 15 residues long. V was shortened by 3 bases and J by 1 base, with 10 bases between the two germline ends. DNA for the CDR3: TGTGCCATCAGTGAAAGGCAGGGGTCCTACAATGAGCAGTTCCTC. Its protein is CAISERQGSYNEQFL.

The gene calls are TRBV27 and TRBJ2-1, with D tentatively TRBD2 (6 bases). Germline loops: CDR1 MNHEY, CDR2 SMNVEV (reference sequence). With 10 bases removed from V and 5 bases from J, the gap between germline ends came to 15 bases. The CDR3 contains 13 residues. For the CDR3, the DNA is TGTGCCACCTCCAGACTAGGTAACAATGAGCAGTTCTTC. Translation: CATSRLGNNEQFF.

This clonotype occurred a few times. The chain is built from TRBV11-2 and TRBJ2-3; 7 nucleotides line up with TRBD2. V was clipped by 6 bases and J by 7 bases; unmatched bases: 19. Germline V lookup: CDR1 SGHAT, CDR2 FQNNGV. This CDR3 comprises 17 residues. The CDR3 DNA reads TGTGCCAGCAGGATAGGAGGGGCTAGCGGCCCTTTCTATACGCAGTATTTT. As protein: CASRIGGASGPFYTQYF.

This clonotype has more than one count but fewer than ten. CDR3 coding DNA: TGTGCCAGCAGTTTATTGGGGTCACTCGAGGGCAATCAGCCCCAGCATTTT. Translated: CASSLLGSLEGNQPQHF. The chain links TRBV12-3 or TRBV12-4 to TRBJ1-5, with D unresolved. The CDR3 consists of 17 residues. V was cut by 2 bases and J by 2 bases, with 16 bases left in between.

The chain uses TRBV20-1 and TRBJ1-4, with D tentatively TRBD1 (5 bases). This CDR3 comprises 15 residues. Looked up from germline, CDR1 is DFQATT and CDR2 is SNEGSKA (reference sequence). The V gene lost 3 bases and the J gene lost 9 bases, with 20 bases spanning the gap. The CDR3 loop is CSASGSASGRKKLFF. The CDR3 DNA is TGCAGTGCTAGTGGGTCGGCCTCGGGGCGAAAAAAACTGTTTTTT.

This clonotype was observed a few times. The rearrangement joins TRBV20-1 to TRBJ2-7, with 10 bases matching TRBD2. There are 14 residues in the CDR3. Germline V gene data show CDR1 as DFQATT and CDR2 as SNEGSKA (reference sequence). V trimming: 3 bases; J trimming: 4 bases; junction bases outside the gene matches: 6. In DNA form, the CDR3 reads TGCAGTGCTAGGCGCGGGACTAGCGATTACGAGCAGTACTTC. Translation gives CSARRGTSDYEQYF.

This clonotype has a handful of counts. The chain links TRBV28 to TRBJ2-5; perhaps TRBD2 as D (6 bases). CDR1 and CDR2 (germline): MDHEN, SYDVKM. CDR3 size: 13 residues. V lost 4 bases and J lost 4, with 10 bases in between. The CDR3 protein is CASSSGDGETQYF. The CDR3 DNA follows: TGTGCCAGCAGTTCGGGGGACGGAGAGACCCAGTACTTC.

The sample holds a few counts of this clonotype. The chain combines TRBV18 with TRBJ2-3; 13 bases match TRBD2. Germline V lookup: CDR1 KGHSH, CDR2 LQKENI. The CDR3 contains 17 residues. V trimming: 5 bases; J trimming: 2 bases; junction bases outside the gene matches: 7. This chain's CDR3 is CASSSTSGRIITDTQYF. The CDR3 coding sequence is TGTGCCAGCTCATCGACTAGCGGGAGGATCATCACAGATACGCAGTATTTT.

This clonotype showed up just a few times. The chain recombines TRBV11-2 with TRBJ2-7; possible D gene TRBD2, 6 bases. The V gene lost 4 bases and the J gene lost 0 bases, with 31 bases spanning the gap. CDR3 size: 21 residues. Germline V CDR1 and CDR2: SGHAT, FQNNGV. CDR3 amino acids: CASSYPSPDDWGTPLSYEQYF. The DNA of the CDR3 is TGTGCCAGCAGCTATCCGAGCCCCGACGATTGGGGGACTCCACTCTCCTACGAGCAGTACTTC.

This clonotype was observed once. The rearrangement uses TRBV3-1 and TRBJ2-1; either TRBD1 or TRBD2 may supply D (5 bases each). CDR1 is LGHDT and CDR2 is YNNKEL in the germline V gene (reference sequence). CDR3 size: 14 residues. Trimming shortened V by 2 bases and J by 4 bases, and 9 bases separated the two germline ends. The CDR3 loop reads CASSQRDGYNEQFF. As DNA, the CDR3 is TGTGCCAGCAGCCAAAGGGACGGATACAATGAGCAGTTCTTC.

This clonotype was counted only a few times. This sequence joins TRBV20-1 and TRBJ1-1; D is unresolved. The CDR3 spans 13 residues. CDR1 is DFQATT and CDR2 is SNEGSKA in the germline V gene (reference sequence). Trimming removed 5 bases at V and 1 base at J, with 11 bases between. The CDR3 DNA sequence: TGCAGTGCTTTTCGACGGGAGAACACTGAAGCTTTCTTT. As protein: CSAFRRENTEAFF.

A few counts support this clonotype. V is TRBV20-1 and J is TRBJ2-3; D perhaps matches TRBD2 (6 bases). V dropped 3 bases and J dropped 6 bases, with 16 bases sitting between them. The CDR3 is made up of 14 amino acids. Germline CDR1 and CDR2: DFQATT and SNEGSKA (reference sequence). For the CDR3, the DNA is TGCAGTGCTAGGGTCCCCTGGGGGGTGGATACGCAGTATTTT. As protein: CSARVPWGVDTQYF.

This clonotype has a handful of counts. The chain carries TRBV15 and TRBJ2-1; 8 positions match TRBD1. V trimming: 1 base; J trimming: 5 bases; junction bases outside the gene matches: 4. Per the germline V gene, CDR1 is LNHNV and CDR2 is YYDKDF (reference sequence). CDR3 size: 15 residues. The CDR3 DNA reads TGTGCCACCAGCAGAGCAGACAGGGGAGACAATGAGCAGTTCTTC. This gives the protein CATSRADRGDNEQFF. Combining the CDR3 with reference TRBV15 and TRBJ2-1 gives the whole variable domain DAMVIQNPRYQVTQFGKPVTLSCSQTLNHNVMYWYQQKSSQAPKLLFHYYDKDFNNEADTPDNFQSRRPNTSFCFLDIRSPGLGDTAMYLCATSRADRGDNEQFFGPGTRLTVL.

This clonotype was found a few times. This chain uses TRBV20-1 with TRBJ2-2; no clear D. Trimming cost V 6 bases and J 4 bases, with 15 bases left between them. The CDR3 spans 14 residues. Germline-derived CDR1 and CDR2 are DFQATT and SNEGSKA (reference sequence). CDR3 in amino acids: CSATSLSGTGELFF. The CDR3 DNA sequence: TGCAGTGCAACCAGCCTCTCGGGCACCGGGGAGCTGTTTTTT.

This rearrangement joins TRBV6-1 to TRBJ1-1, with D hard to call. CDR1 MNHNS and CDR2 SASEGT come from the germline V gene. Trimming took off 4 bases at V and 2 bases at J, with 11 bases between the two ends. The CDR3 is made up of 14 amino acids. CDR3 nucleotides: TGTGCCAGCAGTGGGCGCCAGCTAAACACTGAAGCTTTCTTT. This sequence encodes CASSGRQLNTEAFF.

The chain recombines TRBV13 with TRBJ2-3; D is undetermined. Looked up from germline, CDR1 is PRHDT and CDR2 is FYEKMQ (reference sequence). The CDR3 is 14 residues long. Trimming cost V 4 bases and J 0 bases, with 8 bases left between them. The CDR3 DNA reads TGTGCCAGCAGCTCAAAGACTAGCACAGATACGCAGTATTTT. The encoded protein is CASSSKTSTDTQYF.

This clonotype occurred many times. This chain uses TRBV15 with TRBJ2-7, with D possibly TRBD2 on 6 matching bases. With 0 bases removed from V and 2 bases from J, the gap between germline ends came to 11 bases. Germline V CDR1 and CDR2: LNHNV, YYDKDF (reference sequence). CDR3 length equals 15 residues. The CDR3 DNA follows: TGTGCCACCAGCAGAGATGATAGCGGAACCTACGAGCAGTACTTC. Protein product: CATSRDDSGTYEQYF.

This clonotype turned up a few times. The genes are TRBV20-1 and TRBJ1-6, with D possibly matching TRBD1 (6 bases). Germline V gene sequence: CDR1 DFQATT, CDR2 SNEGSKA (reference sequence). The V gene lost 7 bases and the J gene lost 7 bases, with 17 bases spanning the gap. This CDR3 is built from 14 residues. The CDR3 DNA is TGCAGTGTACGCCCTGCAAGGGGGAATTCACCCCTCCACTTT. It is translated as CSVRPARGNSPLHF.

The table lists this clonotype with a few counts. V usage is TRBV27 and J usage is TRBJ2-3; TRBD2 matches 7 bases. Trimming cost V 6 bases and J 6 bases; bases outside gene matches: 18. CDR1 is MNHEY and CDR2 is SMNVEV in the germline V gene (reference sequence). The CDR3 has 17 amino acids. CDR3 sequence: CASSDFSNGGRSDTQYF. In nucleotides, the CDR3 is TGTGCCAGCAGCGACTTCAGTAACGGGGGGAGGTCGGATACGCAGTATTTT.

This clonotype was seen a handful of times. This chain uses TRBV3-1 with TRBJ2-2, with 7 positions matching TRBD1. The CDR3 has 15 residues. Looked up from germline, CDR1 is LGHDT and CDR2 is YNNKEL (reference sequence). The J segment lost 3 bases and the V segment lost 1 base, leaving 2 bases of the junction unmatched. The CDR3 sequence: CASSQGQGYTGELFF. The CDR3, as DNA: TGTGCCAGCAGCCAAGGACAGGGCTACACCGGGGAGCTGTTTTTT.

This clonotype has more than one count but fewer than ten. This chain joins TRBV5-6 and TRBJ1-4; tentative D call: TRBD1 (5 bases). The CDR3 loop spans 14 amino acids. Germline V gives CDR1 SGHDT, CDR2 YYEEEE. With 1 base removed from V and 8 bases from J, the gap between germline ends came to 12 bases. CDR3 protein: CASSLLQGREKLFF. The CDR3 DNA reads as TGTGCCAGCAGCTTGTTGCAGGGACGCGAAAAACTGTTTTTT.

This clonotype has just a few counts. This chain connects TRBV10-3 to TRBJ1-3; D is uncertain. Trimming shortened V by 4 bases and J by 6 bases, and 10 bases separated the two germline ends. The CDR3 extends over 13 amino acids. Germline CDR1 reads ENHRY; CDR2 reads SYGVKD. The CDR3 loop reads CAISAYSQNTIYF. CDR3 nucleotides: TGTGCCATCAGTGCTTATTCCCAAAACACCATATATTTT.

This clonotype has more than one count but fewer than ten. The chain links TRBV19 to TRBJ2-1; D is ambiguous. Germline V gene data show CDR1 as LNHDA and CDR2 as SQIVND (reference sequence). This CDR3 region has 13 residues. Trimming shortened V by 5 bases and J by 7 bases, and 12 bases separated the two germline ends. The CDR3 DNA reads TGTGCCAGTAGTGCCCACCTAGGAAATGAGCAGTTCTTC. Protein: CASSAHLGNEQFF.

The CDR3 sequence is CASSPDSGGANNEQFF. In nucleotides, the CDR3 is TGTGCCAGCAGTCCAGATAGCGGGGGAGCTAACAATGAGCAGTTCTTC. This chain joins TRBV6-2 or TRBV6-3 and TRBJ2-1, with 9 bases that match TRBD2. The CDR3 consists of 16 residues. Germline assignment: CDR1 MNHEY and CDR2 SVGEGT. With 5 bases clipped from V and 5 bases from J, the junction kept 10 bases outside the gene matches.

This clonotype has a count of ten or more. V usage is TRBV27 and J usage is TRBJ1-5; D perhaps matches TRBD1 (6 bases). This CDR3 spans 14 amino acids. V lost 5 bases to trimming and J lost 3 bases, with 11 bases between them. Germline V lookup: CDR1 MNHEY, CDR2 SMNVEV (reference sequence). The CDR3 nucleotides read TGTGCCAGCAGTCGTGGACAGTACAATCAGCCCCAGCATTTT. Translating it yields CASSRGQYNQPQHF.

This clonotype was counted many times. The gene calls are TRBV29-1 and TRBJ2-1, with 10 nucleotides matching TRBD1. The germline V gene has CDR1 SQVTM and CDR2 ANQGSEA. V shed 0 bases, J shed 7 bases, and the junction held 6 bases outside the gene matches. The CDR3 extends over 15 amino acids. CDR3 coding DNA: TGCAGCGTTGAAGATGTCGGGACAGGGGTGAATGAGCAGTTCTTC. Its translation: CSVEDVGTGVNEQFF.

This clonotype was detected a few times. This rearrangement joins TRBV4-1 to TRBJ1-5; 10 positions agree with TRBD1. This CDR3 is built from 16 residues. Germline values: CDR1 MGHRA, CDR2 YSYEKL. V dropped 3 bases and J dropped 5; count of bases not matched to a gene: 7. The CDR3 protein is CASSHETGTGDQPQHF. CDR3 coding DNA: TGCGCCAGCAGCCATGAAACCGGGACAGGGGATCAGCCCCAGCATTTT.